The rows below give T cell receptor beta chains drawn from one sample of a study of T cell responses to AZD1222 COVID-19 vaccine. The protocol was immunoSEQ multiplex PCR, while the TCRdb copy is restricted to in-frame clones and leaves out a portion. The sample holds about 110,000 clones; around nine tenths are singletons and the top ten take around 14%. Material: peripheral blood, obtained 28 days after the second AZD1222 dose. These receptors all stem from an adult who received the AZD1222 COVID-19 vaccine. The CDR3 runs from the conserved cysteine through the conserved F or W. D genes are given only for firm matches. Expanded clones are given a class, and other clones once, few, many or no size at all.

D | J | size | V | DNA | CDR3
. | TRBJ2-3 | . | TRBV11-2 | TGTGCCAGCAGCTGGGACTCCCTTCGCACAGATACGCAGTATTTT | CASSWDSLRTDTQYF
TRBD1 | TRBJ2-3 | . | TRBV5-5 | TGTGCCAGCAGCTTGGAACAGGGGGGCGAAGGCACAGATACGCAGTATTTT | CASSLEQGGEGTDTQYF
. | TRBJ1-6 | . | TRBV11-2 | TGTGCCAGCAGCAGCTTAAGGAGGGCCAGCTCCAATTCACCCCTCCGCTTT | CASSSLRRASSNSPLRF
. | TRBJ1-1 | . | TRBV9 | TGTGCCAGCAGCGTACAGGTTATGAACACTGAAGCTTTCTTT | CASSVQVMNTEAFF
. | TRBJ2-3 | . | TRBV5-1 | TGCGCCAGCAGCTTGGGCAGTCGGGGCACAGATACGCAGTATTTT | CASSLGSRGTDTQYF
. | TRBJ2-3 | . | TRBV7-2 | TGTGCCAGCAGCCGCGGCGGGAGCACAGATACGCAGTATTTT | CASSRGGSTDTQYF
. | TRBJ2-6 | once | TRBV5-4 | TGTGCCAGCAGCTTGCGTGGTGGGGCCAACGTCCTGACTTTC | CASSLRGGANVLTF
. | TRBJ1-2 | . | TRBV19 | TGTGCCAGTAGTCCCCGGCGGGAGGTCGGCTACACCTTC | CASSPRREVGYTF
. | TRBJ1-5 | . | TRBV6-2/TRBV6-3 | TGTGCCAGCAGTTACTCACAGGGTCGCCAGCCCCAGCATTTT | CASSYSQGRQPQHF
. | TRBJ2-5 | . | TRBV2 | TGTGCCAGCAGGTTTGATTTGGAGACCCAGTACTTC | CASRFDLETQYF
TRBD1 | TRBJ1-2 | . | TRBV7-9 | TGTGCCAGCAGCTCACAACGGGACAGGGTTGACTATGGCTACACCTTC | CASSSQRDRVDYGYTF
TRBD1 | TRBJ1-5 | . | TRBV12-3/TRBV12-4 | TGTGCCAGCAGGCAGGGGGGCAATCAGCCCCAGCATTTT | CASRQGGNQPQHF
. | TRBJ1-1 | . | TRBV5-1 | TGCGCCAGCAGCTTGGGAGGCTATAGAAACACTGAAGCTTTCTTT | CASSLGGYRNTEAFF
. | TRBJ1-1 | once | TRBV5-3 | TGTGCCAGAAGCGAGCGAGGGGCAGAAAACACTGAAGCTTTCTTT | CARSERGAENTEAFF
TRBD2 | TRBJ2-3 | . | TRBV28 | TGTGCCAGCACCCTAGCGGGAGTCCCAGATACGCAGTATTTT | CASTLAGVPDTQYF
. | TRBJ1-2 | . | TRBV18 | TGTGCCAGCTCACCAGGGTACTATGGCTACACCTTC | CASSPGYYGYTF
TRBD2 | TRBJ2-7 | . | TRBV30 | TGTGCCTGGGAAGGGACTAGCGGCTACGAGCAGTACTTC | CAWEGTSGYEQYF
. | TRBJ2-1 | . | TRBV7-6 | TGTGCCAGCAGCACACCCCGGGACTCCACTGATAATGAGCAGTTCTTC | CASSTPRDSTDNEQFF
. | TRBJ1-1 | . | TRBV6-1 | TGTGCCAGCAGTGAAGACAGGGACACTGAAGCTTTCTTT | CASSEDRDTEAFF
. | TRBJ1-1 | . | TRBV9 | TGTGCCAGCAGCGTGTATGGGGAAATGAACACTGAAGCTTTCTTT | CASSVYGEMNTEAFF
TRBD1 | TRBJ1-2 | . | TRBV28 | TGTGCCAGCAGTTTGACAGGGCGAGGAAATGGCTACACCTTC | CASSLTGRGNGYTF
. | TRBJ1-2 | . | TRBV10-3 | TGTGCCATCAGTGAGTCGCTCCCCCAGGGCGGCTATGGCTACACCTTC | CAISESLPQGGYGYTF
TRBD1 | TRBJ1-1 | . | TRBV19 | TGTGCCAGTATCCGCCGGAGACAGGGGGATTCAAGTGCTGAAGCTTTCTTT | CASIRRRQGDSSAEAFF
TRBD1 | TRBJ1-4 | . | TRBV2 | TGTGCCAGCAGCTTGGGACAGGGGGCTAATGAAAAACTGTTTTTT | CASSLGQGANEKLFF
. | TRBJ1-5 | . | TRBV6-1 | TGTGCCAGCAGTGAAGCGACTTCGGTGTATAGCAATCAGCCCCAGCATTTT | CASSEATSVYSNQPQHF
. | TRBJ1-2 | . | TRBV5-1 | TGCGCCAGCAGCTTCGGACAGTCTACCTATGGCTACACCTTC | CASSFGQSTYGYTF
. | TRBJ1-1 | . | TRBV7-9 | TGTGCCAGCAGCTTACAGGGGCTCAAGGGCACTGAAGCTTTCTTT | CASSLQGLKGTEAFF
TRBD1 | TRBJ1-2 | . | TRBV5-5 | TGTGCCAGCAGCTCAAACAGGGGTGGCTACACCTTC | CASSSNRGGYTF
TRBD1 | TRBJ1-5 | . | TRBV7-2 | TGTGCCAGCAGCTTCACAGGGGCAGGTCAGCCCCAGCATTTT | CASSFTGAGQPQHF
. | TRBJ2-5 | . | TRBV5-1 | TGCGCCAGCAGCTTTCAGGGAGAGACCCAGTACTTC | CASSFQGETQYF
. | TRBJ1-6 | . | TRBV3-1/TRBV3-2 | TGTGCCAGCAGCCAAGAAGGGGGAAGGAATTCACCCCTCCACTTT | CASSQEGGRNSPLHF
. | TRBJ1-4 | . | TRBV3-1/TRBV3-2 | TGTGCCAGCAGCACCCGACAGAGCCTGGATGAAAAACTGTTTTTT | CASSTRQSLDEKLFF
. | TRBJ1-1 | once | TRBV10-3 | TGTGCCCCCGGAGAGACAGTGCGATATATGAACACTGAAGCTTTCTTT | CAPGETVRYMNTEAFF
. | TRBJ2-3 | . | TRBV5-1 | TGCGCCAGCAGCTTGGGTCAAGGTCCAGATACGCAGTATTTT | CASSLGQGPDTQYF
. | TRBJ2-1 | . | TRBV4-1 | TGCGCCAGCAGCCAACAAGGCTCGGGGTCCTACAATGAGCAGTTCTTC | CASSQQGSGSYNEQFF
TRBD2 | TRBJ2-1 | medium-sized | TRBV6-5 | TGTGCCAGCACCGAAGGGACTAGCGGGAGTGATGAGCAGTTCTTC | CASTEGTSGSDEQFF
. | TRBJ2-1 | . | TRBV7-9 | TGTGCCAGCAGCTTAGCGCAGGGCCCCAAACGGGAGCAGTTCTTC | CASSLAQGPKREQFF
. | TRBJ1-5 | . | TRBV21-1 | TGTGCCAGCAGCTCGAACGGGGGGACTAGAGTCAATCAGCCCCAGCATTTT | CASSSNGGTRVNQPQHF
TRBD2 | TRBJ2-5 | . | TRBV5-1 | TGCGCCAGCAGGCTGGGGACTAGAGCGGAAGAGACCCAGTACTTC | CASRLGTRAEETQYF
. | TRBJ1-5 | . | TRBV19 | TGTGCCAGTAGTATGAGATATAATCAGCCCCAGCATTTT | CASSMRYNQPQHF
TRBD2 | TRBJ2-7 | . | TRBV2 | TGTGCCAGCAACGTGGGGGGGGGAAGCTCCTACGAGCAGTACTTC | CASNVGGGSSYEQYF
. | TRBJ1-2 | . | TRBV6-5 | TGTGCCAGCAGTTACTCGGAGGCCGTATATGGCTACACCTTC | CASSYSEAVYGYTF
. | TRBJ1-2 | . | TRBV6-5 | TGTGCCAGCAGGGACAGTCTGGGATACTATGGCTACACCTTC | CASRDSLGYYGYTF
TRBD1 | TRBJ1-1 | . | TRBV7-2 | TGTGCCAGCAGCAGACAGGGGGGTAGAACTGAAGCTTTCTTT | CASSRQGGRTEAFF
. | TRBJ1-2 | . | TRBV7-5 | TGTGTCAGAAGCTACGAGGAAAAGGGGAACTATGGCTACACCTTC | CVRSYEEKGNYGYTF
. | TRBJ2-1 | . | TRBV6-1 | TGTGCCAGCAGTGAACTAGAATACAATGAGCAGTTCTTC | CASSELEYNEQFF
. | TRBJ1-4 | . | TRBV27 | TGTGCCAGCAGGAGGGGGGGCGCGGTGGGTGAAAAACTGTTTTTT | CASRRGGAVGEKLFF
. | TRBJ1-5 | . | TRBV2 | TGTGCCAGCAGTGAGACGGGCCGCAGGGGAAATCAGCCCCAGCATTTT | CASSETGRRGNQPQHF
. | TRBJ1-4 | . | TRBV7-9 | TGTGCCAGCAGCTTAGCGCTACAGGGCGGTAATGAAAAACTGTTTTTT | CASSLALQGGNEKLFF
. | TRBJ1-1 | once | TRBV30 | TGTGCCTGGGGACGGTTGAACACTGAAGCTTTCTTT | CAWGRLNTEAFF